These T cell receptor beta chains were read from a single sample in a study of OX40 agonist ivuxolimab in advanced cancers. Sequencing used immunoSEQ multiplex PCR; TCRdb keeps in-frame clones, though not all of them. The sample gives about 58,000 clones, 85% to 90% of which show up once; roughly 0.69% is in the top ten. Specimen: CD4+ or CD8+ T cells sorted from blood, collected in a trial of the OX40 agonist ivuxolimab. The receptors stem from an adult with an advanced solid tumor such as melanoma, head and neck, liver or kidney cancer. Each CDR3 is given with its conserved first and last residue. D genes are given only for firm matches. Not all rows give a size; the values are once, few, many and, for expanded clones, a class.

v_call: TRBV30
j_call: TRBJ2-7
d_call: NA
clone_size: NA
cdr3_nt: TGTGCCTGGAGCCGGGAGACGTGGACCGAGCAGTACTTC
cdr3_aa: CAWSRETWTEQYF

v_call: TRBV19
j_call: TRBJ1-5
d_call: NA
clone_size: NA
cdr3_nt: TGTGCCAGTAGTTGGGAGACTAGCAATCAGCCCCAGCATTTT
cdr3_aa: CASSWETSNQPQHF

v_call: TRBV5-6
j_call: TRBJ2-7
d_call: NA
clone_size: NA
cdr3_nt: TGTGCCAGCAGCTTGTTAGGCTCCTACGAGCAGTACTTC
cdr3_aa: CASSLLGSYEQYF

v_call: TRBV6-6
j_call: TRBJ1-1
d_call: NA
clone_size: NA
cdr3_nt: TGTGCCAGCAGTAATCCGGGAGGGGAGAACACTGAAGCTTTCTTT
cdr3_aa: CASSNPGGENTEAFF

v_call: TRBV5-1
j_call: TRBJ1-1
d_call: NA
clone_size: NA
cdr3_nt: TGCGCCAGCAGCTTGGCCGAGACCGCTGAAGCTTTCTTT
cdr3_aa: CASSLAETAEAFF

v_call: TRBV18
j_call: TRBJ2-4
d_call: TRBD2
clone_size: NA
cdr3_nt: TGTGCCAGCTCATCATCAGGACTAGTTCTAGCCAAAAACATTCAGTACTTC
cdr3_aa: CASSSSGLVLAKNIQYF

v_call: TRBV29-1
j_call: TRBJ1-5
d_call: NA
clone_size: once
cdr3_nt: TGCAGCGTCCAACAGGGTCCGAATCAGCCCCAGCATTTT
cdr3_aa: CSVQQGPNQPQHF

v_call: TRBV11-3
j_call: TRBJ2-7
d_call: NA
clone_size: once
cdr3_nt: TGTGCCAGCAGCTTAGATCCGGGCCGATCCTACGAGCAGTACTTC
cdr3_aa: CASSLDPGRSYEQYF

v_call: TRBV5-1
j_call: TRBJ1-5
d_call: NA
clone_size: NA
cdr3_nt: TGCGCCAGCAGCTTGGGCGGTGGGGACCAGCCCCAGCATTTT
cdr3_aa: CASSLGGGDQPQHF

v_call: TRBV2
j_call: TRBJ1-2
d_call: TRBD1
clone_size: NA
cdr3_nt: TGTGCCAGCACGCTACAGGGGTATGGCTACACCTTC
cdr3_aa: CASTLQGYGYTF

v_call: TRBV6-5
j_call: TRBJ2-2
d_call: NA
clone_size: NA
cdr3_nt: TGTGCCAGCAGTTACTCTTTTTCAGGCACCGGGGAGCTGTTTTTT
cdr3_aa: CASSYSFSGTGELFF

v_call: TRBV19
j_call: TRBJ1-3
d_call: NA
clone_size: once
cdr3_nt: TGTGCCAGTGTGCGACAGGACTCTGGAAACACCATATATTTT
cdr3_aa: CASVRQDSGNTIYF

v_call: TRBV7-3
j_call: TRBJ2-1
d_call: TRBD2
clone_size: NA
cdr3_nt: TGTGCCAGCAGCCAGAAGCGGGAGGGCCTCAGTGAGCAGTTCTTC
cdr3_aa: CASSQKREGLSEQFF

v_call: TRBV6-6
j_call: TRBJ1-6
d_call: NA
clone_size: once
cdr3_nt: TGTGCCAGCAGTTACTTCACGACAGGCAATTCACCCCTCCACTTT
cdr3_aa: CASSYFTTGNSPLHF

v_call: TRBV6-1
j_call: TRBJ2-3
d_call: TRBD2
clone_size: once
cdr3_nt: TGTGCCAGCAGTATTGAGCGGGACGCGGTTTATACGCAGTATTTT
cdr3_aa: CASSIERDAVYTQYF

v_call: TRBV30
j_call: TRBJ2-3
d_call: NA
clone_size: NA
cdr3_nt: TGTGCCTGGGAAGTACTTGGGGATACGCAGTATTTT
cdr3_aa: CAWEVLGDTQYF

v_call: TRBV10-2
j_call: TRBJ2-5
d_call: TRBD2
clone_size: NA
cdr3_nt: TGCGCCAGCAGTGCCCTAGCGGGGGGGTTTCAAGAGACCCAGTACTTC
cdr3_aa: CASSALAGGFQETQYF

v_call: TRBV30
j_call: TRBJ2-1
d_call: NA
clone_size: NA
cdr3_nt: TGTGCCTGGAGTGTTGATAGTTCCTACAATGAGCAGTTCTTC
cdr3_aa: CAWSVDSSYNEQFF

v_call: TRBV28
j_call: TRBJ2-7
d_call: NA
clone_size: NA
cdr3_nt: TGTGCCAGCAGTTTATCGGGGGATAGTAATAACGAGCAGTACTTC
cdr3_aa: CASSLSGDSNNEQYF

v_call: TRBV2
j_call: TRBJ2-7
d_call: NA
clone_size: NA
cdr3_nt: TGTGCCAGCAGTGATACCTACGAGCAGTACTTC
cdr3_aa: CASSDTYEQYF

v_call: TRBV5-1
j_call: TRBJ1-2
d_call: TRBD1
clone_size: NA
cdr3_nt: TGCGCCAGCAGAAATAGTCTAGAGGACCTGTGGGGACAGGGGCCTAACTATGGCTACACCTTC
cdr3_aa: CASRNSLEDLWGQGPNYGYTF

v_call: TRBV28
j_call: TRBJ1-1
d_call: NA
clone_size: NA
cdr3_nt: TGTGCCATCGGGACGTTTGCTGAAGCTTTCTTT
cdr3_aa: CAIGTFAEAFF

v_call: TRBV7-3
j_call: TRBJ2-3
d_call: NA
clone_size: NA
cdr3_nt: TGTGCCAGCAGCGTCACAGGGTCAGATACGCAGTATTTT
cdr3_aa: CASSVTGSDTQYF